This TCR beta chain was sequenced for a study of cytomegalovirus exposure and HLA in healthy donors. Study details: Prior work identified 95 million to 120 million unique TCR beta sequences in 150 million to 200 million T cells.

This clone was found once. Its antigen is currently unknown. General observations from the study: A likely sequencing artifact accounted for one observed cluster of highly shared sequence variants. Reportedly, TCR beta sequences accurately predicted HLA-A and HLA-B alleles in most subjects.

Amplification used 60 Vbeta primers and 13 Jbeta primers. Clones were read by immunoSEQ multiplex PCR, and TCRdb kept only the in-frame ones, dropping some. The sample includes fewer than 150,000 clones, under 80% seen only once; the top ten take 30%. Trimming took off 3 bases at V and 5 bases at J, with 4 bases between the two ends. This CDR3 is 11 amino acids long. CDR1 and CDR2 (germline): GTSNPN, SVGIG (reference sequence). The chain recombines TRBV30 with TRBJ1-4; no clear D. This TCR was sampled from a man aged 55 to 70 in good health and CMV-seropositive. Sequencing used PBMCs. CDR3 amino acids: CAWRENEKLFF. The CDR3 bases are TGTGCCTGGAGAGAGAATGAAAAACTGTTTTTT. Full variable domain (rest looked up from reference TRBV30 and TRBJ1-4): SQTIHQWPATLVQPVGSPLSLECTVEGTSNPNLYWYRQAAGRGLQLLFYSVGIGQISSEVPQNLSASRPQDRQFILSSKKLLLSDSGFYLCAWRENEKLFFGSGTQLSVL.